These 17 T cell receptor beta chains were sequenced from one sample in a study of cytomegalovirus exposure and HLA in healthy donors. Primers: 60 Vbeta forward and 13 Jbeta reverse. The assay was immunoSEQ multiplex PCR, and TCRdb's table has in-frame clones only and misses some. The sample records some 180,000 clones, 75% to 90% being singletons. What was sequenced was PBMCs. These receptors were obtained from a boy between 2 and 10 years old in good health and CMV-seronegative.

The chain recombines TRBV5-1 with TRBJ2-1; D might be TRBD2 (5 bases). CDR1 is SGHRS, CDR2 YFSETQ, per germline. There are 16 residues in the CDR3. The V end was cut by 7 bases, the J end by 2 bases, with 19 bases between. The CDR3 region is CASLGGSGTAYNEQFF. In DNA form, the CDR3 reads TGCGCCAGCTTAGGAGGCAGCGGTACCGCCTACAATGAGCAGTTCTTC.

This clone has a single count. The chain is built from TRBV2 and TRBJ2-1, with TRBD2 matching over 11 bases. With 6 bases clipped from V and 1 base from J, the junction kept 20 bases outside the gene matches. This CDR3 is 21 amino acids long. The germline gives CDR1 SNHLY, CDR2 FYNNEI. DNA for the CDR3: TGTGCCAGCAGCGGGGGGGCTGGGGCTAGCGGGAGGAAGGGGTCCTACAATGAGCAGTTCTTC. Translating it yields CASSGGAGASGRKGSYNEQFF.

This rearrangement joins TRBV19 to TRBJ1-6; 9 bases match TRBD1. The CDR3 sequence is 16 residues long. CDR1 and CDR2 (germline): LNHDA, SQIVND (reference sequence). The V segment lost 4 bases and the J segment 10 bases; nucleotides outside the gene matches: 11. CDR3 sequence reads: CASSTSDRGSGSPLHF. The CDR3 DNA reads TGTGCCAGTAGTACGTCGGACAGGGGTTCGGGATCACCCCTCCACTTT.

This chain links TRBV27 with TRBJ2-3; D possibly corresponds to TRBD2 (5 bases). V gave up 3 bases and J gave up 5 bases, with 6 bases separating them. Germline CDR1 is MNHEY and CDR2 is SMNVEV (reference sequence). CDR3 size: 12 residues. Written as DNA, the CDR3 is TGTGCCAGCAGTTTTCGGGGAGATACGCAGTATTTT. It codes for CASSFRGDTQYF.

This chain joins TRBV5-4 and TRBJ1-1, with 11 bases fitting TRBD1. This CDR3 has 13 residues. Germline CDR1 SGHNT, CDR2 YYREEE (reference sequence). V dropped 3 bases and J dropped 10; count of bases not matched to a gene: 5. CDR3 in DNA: TGTGCCAGCAGCTCCGGACAGGGGGCTTCAGCTTTCTTT. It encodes CASSSGQGASAFF.

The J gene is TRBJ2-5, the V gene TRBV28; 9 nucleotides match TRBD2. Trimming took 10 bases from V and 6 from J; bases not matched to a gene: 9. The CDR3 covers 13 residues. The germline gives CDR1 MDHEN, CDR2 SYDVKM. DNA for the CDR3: TGTGCCAATTCCTGGCGGGGGGGTAAGACCCAGTACTTC. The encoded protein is CANSWRGGKTQYF.

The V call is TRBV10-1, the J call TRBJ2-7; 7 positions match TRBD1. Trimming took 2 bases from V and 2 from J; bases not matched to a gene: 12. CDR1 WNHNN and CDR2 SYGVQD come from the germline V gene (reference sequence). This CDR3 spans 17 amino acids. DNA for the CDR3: TGCGCCAGCAGTGAGCTCGGACAGGATACTTACCCCTACGAGCAGTACTTC. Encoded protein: CASSELGQDTYPYEQYF.

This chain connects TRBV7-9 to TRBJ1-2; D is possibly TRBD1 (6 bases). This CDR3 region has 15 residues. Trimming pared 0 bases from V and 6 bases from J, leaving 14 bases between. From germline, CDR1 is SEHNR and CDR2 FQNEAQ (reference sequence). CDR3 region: CASSLATGPSNGYTF. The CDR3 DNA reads TGTGCCAGCAGCTTAGCTACAGGGCCCAGCAATGGCTACACCTTC. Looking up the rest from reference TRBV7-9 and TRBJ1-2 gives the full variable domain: DTGVSQNPRHKITKRGQNVTFRCDPISEHNRLYWYRQTLGQGPEFLTYFQNEAQLEKSRLLSDRFSAERPKGSFSTLEIQRTEQGDSAMYLCASSLATGPSNGYTFGSGTRLTVV.

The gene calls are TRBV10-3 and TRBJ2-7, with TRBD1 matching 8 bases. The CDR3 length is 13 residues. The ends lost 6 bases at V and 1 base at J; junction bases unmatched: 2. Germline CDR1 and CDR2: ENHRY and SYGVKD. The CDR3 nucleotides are TGTGCCATCAGGACAGGGGATTCCTACGAGCAGTACTTC. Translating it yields CAIRTGDSYEQYF.

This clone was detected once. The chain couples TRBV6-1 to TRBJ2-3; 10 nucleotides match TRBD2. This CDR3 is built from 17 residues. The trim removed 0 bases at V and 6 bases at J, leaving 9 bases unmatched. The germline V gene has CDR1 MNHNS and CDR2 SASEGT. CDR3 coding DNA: TGTGCCAGCAGTGAAGCGGTAGCTAGCGGGGGCCGGGATACGCAGTATTTT. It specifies CASSEAVASGGRDTQYF.

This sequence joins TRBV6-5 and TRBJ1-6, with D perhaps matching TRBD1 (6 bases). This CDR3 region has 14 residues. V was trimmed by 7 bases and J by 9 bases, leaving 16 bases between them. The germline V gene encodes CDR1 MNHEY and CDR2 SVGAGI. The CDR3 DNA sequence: TGTGCCAGCACCTCGCGGGGGGGCGGTTCACCCCTCCACTTT. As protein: CASTSRGGGSPLHF.

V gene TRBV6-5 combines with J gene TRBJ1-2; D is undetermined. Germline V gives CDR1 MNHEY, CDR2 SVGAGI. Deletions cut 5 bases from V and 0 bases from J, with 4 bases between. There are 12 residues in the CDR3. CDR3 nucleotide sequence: TGTGCCAGCAGTCCATCTAACTATGGCTACACCTTC. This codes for CASSPSNYGYTF.

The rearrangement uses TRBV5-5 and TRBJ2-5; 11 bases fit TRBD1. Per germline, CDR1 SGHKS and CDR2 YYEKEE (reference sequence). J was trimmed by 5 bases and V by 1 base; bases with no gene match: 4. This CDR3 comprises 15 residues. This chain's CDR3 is CASSLLGTGGETQYF. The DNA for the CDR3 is TGTGCCAGCAGCTTGCTCGGGACAGGGGGGGAGACCCAGTACTTC.

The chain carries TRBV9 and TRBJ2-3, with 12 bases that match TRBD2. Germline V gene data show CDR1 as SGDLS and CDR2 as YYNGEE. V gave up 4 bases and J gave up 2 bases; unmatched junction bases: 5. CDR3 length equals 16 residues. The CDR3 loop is CASSPRTSGTTDTQYF. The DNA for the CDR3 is TGTGCCAGCAGCCCTCGGACTAGCGGGACCACAGATACGCAGTATTTT.

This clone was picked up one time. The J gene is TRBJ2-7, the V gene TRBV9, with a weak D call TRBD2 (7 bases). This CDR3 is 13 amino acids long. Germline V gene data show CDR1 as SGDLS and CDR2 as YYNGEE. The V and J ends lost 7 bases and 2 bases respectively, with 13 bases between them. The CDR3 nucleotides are TGTGCCAGCGGGATGGGGGGGCCCTACGAGCAGTACTTC. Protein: CASGMGGPYEQYF. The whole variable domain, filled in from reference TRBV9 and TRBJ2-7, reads DSGVTQTPKHLITATGQRVTLRCSPRSGDLSVYWYQQSLDQGLQFLIQYYNGEERAKGNILERFSAQQFPDLHSELNLSSLELGDSALYFCASGMGGPYEQYFGPGTRLTVT.

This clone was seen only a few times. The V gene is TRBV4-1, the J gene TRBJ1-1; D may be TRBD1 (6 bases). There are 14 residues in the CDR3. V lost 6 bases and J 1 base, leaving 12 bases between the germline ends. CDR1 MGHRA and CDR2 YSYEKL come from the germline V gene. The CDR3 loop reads CASSRPGANTEAFF. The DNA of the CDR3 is TGCGCCAGCAGTAGACCAGGGGCGAACACTGAAGCTTTCTTT.

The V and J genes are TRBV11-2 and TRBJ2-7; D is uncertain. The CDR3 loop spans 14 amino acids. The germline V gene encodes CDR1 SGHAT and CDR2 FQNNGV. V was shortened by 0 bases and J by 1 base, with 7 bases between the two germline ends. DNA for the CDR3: TGTGCCAGCAGCTTAGACCACACATCCTACGAGCAGTACTTC. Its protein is CASSLDHTSYEQYF.